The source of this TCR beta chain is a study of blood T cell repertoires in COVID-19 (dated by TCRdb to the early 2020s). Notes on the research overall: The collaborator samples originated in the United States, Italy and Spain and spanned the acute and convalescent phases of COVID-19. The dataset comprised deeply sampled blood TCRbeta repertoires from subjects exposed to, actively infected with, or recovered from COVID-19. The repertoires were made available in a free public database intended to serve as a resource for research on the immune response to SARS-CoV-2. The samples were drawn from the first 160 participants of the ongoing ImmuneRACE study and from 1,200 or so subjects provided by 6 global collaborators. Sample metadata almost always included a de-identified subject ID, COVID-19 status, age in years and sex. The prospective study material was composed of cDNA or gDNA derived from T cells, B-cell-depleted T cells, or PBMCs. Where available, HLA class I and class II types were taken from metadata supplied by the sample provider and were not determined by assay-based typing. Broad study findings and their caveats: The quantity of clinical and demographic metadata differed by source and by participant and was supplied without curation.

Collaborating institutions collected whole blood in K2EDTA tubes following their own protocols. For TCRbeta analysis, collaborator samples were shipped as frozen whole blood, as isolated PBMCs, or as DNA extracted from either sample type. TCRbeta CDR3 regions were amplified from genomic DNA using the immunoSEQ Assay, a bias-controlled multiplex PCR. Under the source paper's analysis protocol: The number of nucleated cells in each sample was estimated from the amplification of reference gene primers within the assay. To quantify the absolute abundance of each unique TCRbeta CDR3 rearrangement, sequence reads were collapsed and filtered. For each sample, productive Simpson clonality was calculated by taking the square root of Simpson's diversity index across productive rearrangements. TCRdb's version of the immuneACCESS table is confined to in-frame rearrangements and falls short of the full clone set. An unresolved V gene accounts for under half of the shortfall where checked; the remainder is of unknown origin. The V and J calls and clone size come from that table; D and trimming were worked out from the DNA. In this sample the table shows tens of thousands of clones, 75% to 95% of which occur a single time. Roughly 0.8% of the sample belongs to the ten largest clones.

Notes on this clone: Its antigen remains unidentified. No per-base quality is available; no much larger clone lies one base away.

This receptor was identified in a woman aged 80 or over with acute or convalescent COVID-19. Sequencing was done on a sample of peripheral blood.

The CDR3 region reads CASSLVPGGYGYTF. The DNA sequence reads TGCGCCAGCAGCTTGGTGCCGGGGGGTTATGGCTACACCTTC. The chain is made from TRBV5-1 and TRBJ1-2; possibly the D gene is TRBD1, per 5 matching bases. The CDR3 measures 14 amino acids from cysteine to phenylalanine. Only the CDR3 DNA is retained, 42 bases long and in frame from the first base. A distance of 11 bases separates the germline ends of V and J, which lose 0 bases and 5 bases respectively. CDR1 and CDR2, per the germline V gene, are SGHRS and YFSETQ.